This T cell receptor (beta chain) is drawn from a study of CD8 T cells in ankylosing spondylitis. Study-wide points: A number of the motif variants had already been described in reactive arthritis synovial fluid and blood. In ankylosing spondylitis blood, a motif of eight highly homologous TCR beta variants appeared characteristic. Enrichment of disease-linked clones was reportedly significant in matched ankylosing spondylitis synovial fluid.

This clonotype was counted only a few times. The target antigen is unknown. CDR1 and CDR2 (germline): MDHEN, SYDVKM. There are 11 residues in the CDR3. V was pared by 3 bases and J by 8 bases, with 5 bases between. With molecular barcodes, quantitative 5'-RACE was used to make the TCR beta libraries. TCRdb ran MiXCR on the 5' RACE reads and lists one entry per CDR3 protein. The table has about 160,000 distinct CDR3 sequences, around 45% seen once; the top ten hold roughly 15%. The TCR sequence derives from a male donor with ankylosing spondylitis. The chain combines TRBV28 with TRBJ1-5, with a tentative D call TRBD1 (5 bases). Sequenced sample: synovial fluid, either unsorted or a sorted T cell fraction (not recorded which). The CDR3 nucleotides are TGTGCCAGCAGTTTCAGGGAGCCCCAGCATTTT. Its translation is CASSFREPQHF.